This T cell receptor beta chain was obtained from a study of HIV-infected patients and healthy controls. Trimming removed 1 base from V and 2 bases from J, with 9 bases in between. There are 15 residues in the CDR3. Germline CDR1 SGHVS, CDR2 FNYEAQ. This clonotype was counted a few times. cDNA was made from 500 ng RNA using alpha and beta constant primers. Each of the alpha and beta chains got its own library through chain-specific third strand synthesis with indices. TCRdb reprocessed the 5' RACE reads with MiXCR, giving one entry per CDR3 protein. The data contain roughly 17,000 distinct CDR3 sequences, around 5.5% of them singletons. No cell fractionation was done, so the repertoire covers all unsorted peripheral blood T cells.

The V gene is TRBV7-6, the J gene TRBJ2-1; TRBD2 might be the D (6 bases). The sample was blood. The sequence came from an adult in good health. The CDR3 reads CASSLVGGTYNEQFF. CDR3 sequence (DNA): TGTGCCAGCAGCTTAGTCGGGGGAACCTACAATGAGCAGTTCTTC.